Shown below are 30 T cell receptor beta chains from a single sample sequenced in a study of long-term antiretroviral therapy in people with HIV. Run at survey level, the immunoSEQ assay was version v3.0. The repertoire was sequenced with immunoSEQ multiplex PCR; TCRdb's copy has only in-frame clones and lacks some. This table has around 19,000 clones, about 80% appearing once. Sequenced here: unsorted PBMCs, sampled 0.3 years before starting antiretroviral therapy. Receptors were obtained from a man in his fifties or sixties with HIV.

This sequence joins TRBV5-4 and TRBJ1-1; 8 positions agree with TRBD1. CDR3 length: 15 amino acids. Per the germline V gene, CDR1 is SGHNT and CDR2 is YYREEE (reference sequence). V was pared by 5 bases and J by 5 bases, with 11 bases of the junction left unmatched. In nucleotides, the CDR3 is TGTGCCAGCAGGAGTCCAGGGGGCCCTGTGACTGAAGCTTTCTTT. This gives the protein CASRSPGGPVTEAFF.

This sequence joins TRBV27 and TRBJ2-7; D possibly corresponds to TRBD1 (6 bases). CDR3 length equals 14 residues. V was pared by 5 bases and J by 3 bases, with 14 bases between. In germline, CDR1 is MNHEY, CDR2 SMNVEV (reference sequence). CDR3 residues: CASSSQGQYYEQYF. Written as DNA, the CDR3 is TGTGCCAGCAGTAGCCAAGGACAGTACTACGAGCAGTACTTC.

The CDR3 sequence is CASSQGLGGKLFF. The CDR3 coding sequence is TGCGCCAGCAGCCAAGGGTTGGGAGGAAAACTGTTTTTT. The V gene is TRBV4-3, the J gene TRBJ1-4; D not certain. The germline V and J ends were trimmed by 1 base and 10 bases, with 10 bases remaining between them. This CDR3 has 13 amino acids. Germline V gene data show CDR1 as LGHNA and CDR2 as YSLEER.

This chain joins TRBV4-3 and TRBJ1-1, with 9 bases identical to TRBD1. The germline CDR1 and CDR2 sequences are LGHNA and YSLEER. The V gene end was trimmed by 1 base and the J gene end by 5 bases; junction bases not matched to a gene: 20. The CDR3 is 20 residues long. The CDR3 region is CASSQVVSGTGFFILTEAFF. CDR3 DNA: TGCGCCAGCAGCCAAGTTGTTTCCGGGACAGGGTTTTTTATCCTGACTGAAGCTTTCTTT.

As DNA, the CDR3 is TGTGCCAGCAGCGCTGGACGGTACACTGAAGCTTTCTTT. Translating it yields CASSAGRYTEAFF. The chain is built from TRBV9 and TRBJ1-1, with D unclear. The V gene's germline CDR1 is SGDLS and CDR2 YYNGEE. The germline V and J ends were trimmed by 3 bases and 3 bases, with 9 bases remaining between them. This CDR3 has 13 residues.

The rearrangement links TRBV7-2 to TRBJ2-7; D is ambiguous. The germline V gene encodes CDR1 SGHTA and CDR2 FQGNSA. The ends were cut back, 0 bases at V and 2 bases at J, with 11 bases in the middle. The CDR3 has 15 amino acids. This CDR3 reads CASSLASAQAYEQYF. Here the CDR3 DNA reads TGTGCCAGCAGCTTAGCCTCTGCACAAGCCTACGAGCAGTACTTC.

The rearrangement links TRBV6-5 to TRBJ1-2; 10 bases agree with TRBD1. The V segment lost 5 bases and the J segment 5 bases; nucleotides outside the gene matches: 5. Germline-derived CDR1 and CDR2 are MNHEY and SVGAGI. This CDR3 has 14 amino acids. Written as DNA, the CDR3 is TGTGCCAGCAGTGACCGGGACAGGGGATATGGCTACACCTTC. This gives the protein CASSDRDRGYGYTF.

CDR3 sequence reads: CASSDSSYNEQFF. For the CDR3, the DNA is TGTGCCAGCAGTGATTCTTCCTACAATGAGCAGTTCTTC. The J gene is TRBJ2-1, the V gene TRBV6-1, with D unclear. Between the trimmed V and J ends, which lost 3 bases and 1 base, there was a span of 4 bases. Germline values: CDR1 MNHNS, CDR2 SASEGT. The CDR3 runs to 13 residues.

The gene calls are TRBV27 and TRBJ2-7, with a possible D match to TRBD1 (6 bases). CDR3 length: 16 amino acids. V was shortened by 4 bases and J by 2 bases, with 18 bases between the two germline ends. The germline gives CDR1 MNHEY, CDR2 SMNVEV (reference sequence). The DNA for the CDR3 is TGTGCCAGCAGTTCCCGATCCGGGACAAACCCCTACGAGCAGTACTTC. Protein sequence: CASSSRSGTNPYEQYF.

The chain joins TRBV15 to TRBJ2-1, with D tentatively TRBD2 (6 bases). Trimming took 1 base from V and 4 from J, leaving 20 bases between them. This CDR3 comprises 18 residues. Germline CDR1 LNHNV, CDR2 YYDKDF (reference sequence). CDR3 in amino acids: CATSRGDFGARGYNEQFF. CDR3 bases: TGTGCCACCAGCAGAGGGGACTTTGGGGCTAGAGGTTACAATGAGCAGTTCTTC.

The chain employs TRBV28 and TRBJ1-4, with D hard to call. Germline lookup yields CDR1 MDHEN and CDR2 SYDVKM. V was clipped by 2 bases and J by 0 bases, with 7 bases between them. CDR3 length: 15 amino acids. The CDR3 DNA is TGTGCCAGCAGTTTAGGAGTTGCAACTAATGAAAAACTGTTTTTT. Residues: CASSLGVATNEKLFF. The whole variable domain, remainder taken from reference TRBV28 and TRBJ1-4, is DVKVTQSSRYLVKRTGEKVFLECVQDMDHENMFWYRQDPGLGLRLIYFSYDVKMKEKGDIPEGYSVSREKKERFSLILESASTNQTSMYLCASSLGVATNEKLFFGSGTQLSVL.

This clone has only one observation. The CDR3 sequence is CAWSVRGGMNTEAFF. The DNA for the CDR3 is TGTGCCTGGAGTGTAAGGGGAGGGATGAACACTGAAGCTTTCTTT. The gene calls are TRBV30 and TRBJ1-1; D might be TRBD1 (5 bases). Germline values: CDR1 GTSNPN, CDR2 SVGIG (reference sequence). V was cut by 0 bases and J by 0 bases, with 11 bases left in between. There are 15 residues in the CDR3.

The V call is TRBV19, the J call TRBJ1-3, with 7 bases that match TRBD1. V shed 3 bases and J 8 bases; nucleotides not matched to a gene: 7. CDR1 LNHDA and CDR2 SQIVND come from the germline V gene (reference sequence). The CDR3 is 14 residues long. As DNA, the CDR3 is TGTGCCAGTAGTATTGGGACAGCCCGGTACACCATATATTTT. Amino acid sequence: CASSIGTARYTIYF. Using reference TRBV19 and TRBJ1-3 for the parts outside the CDR3, the full variable domain is DGGITQSPKYLFRKEGQNVTLSCEQNLNHDAMYWYRQDPGQGLRLIYYSQIVNDFQKGDIAEGYSVSREKKESFPLTVTSAQKNPTAFYLCASSIGTARYTIYFGEGSWLTVV.

V is TRBV2 and J is TRBJ2-7, with a weak D call TRBD2 (5 bases). Germline values: CDR1 SNHLY, CDR2 FYNNEI. With 6 bases removed from V and 7 bases from J, the gap between germline ends came to 16 bases. CDR3 length equals 13 residues. CDR3 nucleotides: TGTGCCAGCAGGAGGGAAAATCTCGGGGAGCAGTACTTC. Its translation: CASRRENLGEQYF.

V gene TRBV5-1 combines with J gene TRBJ2-6; 7 bases map to TRBD1. The ends lost 0 bases at V and 1 base at J; junction bases unmatched: 4. Germline V CDR1 and CDR2: SGHRS, YFSETQ. The CDR3 has 17 residues. CDR3 DNA: TGCGCCAGCAGCTTGGTTCCAGGGGGATCTGGGGCCAACGTCCTGACTTTC. It is translated as CASSLVPGGSGANVLTF.

V is TRBV11-3 and J is TRBJ2-3, with 13 positions matching TRBD2. J lost 3 bases, V lost 5 bases, and 11 bases had no gene match. This CDR3 is built from 18 residues. Germline loops: CDR1 SGHNT, CDR2 YENEEA. The CDR3 loop is CASSLVVTSGRATDTQYF. The CDR3 DNA sequence: TGTGCCAGCAGCCTCGTCGTCACTAGCGGGAGGGCGACAGATACGCAGTATTTT. Full variable domain (missing parts from reference TRBV11-3 and TRBJ2-3): EAGVVQSPRYKIIEKKQPVAFWCNPISGHNTLYWYLQNLGQGPELLIRYENEEAVDDSQLPKDRFSAERLKGVDSTLKIQPAELGDSAVYLCASSLVVTSGRATDTQYFGPGTRLTVL.

The CDR3 sequence is CASSSEDYGYTF. The DNA of the CDR3 is TGTGCCAGCAGTTCTGAGGACTATGGCTACACCTTC. The chain recombines TRBV28 with TRBJ1-2; D gene uncertain. The germline gives CDR1 MDHEN, CDR2 SYDVKM. This CDR3 comprises 12 residues. V was clipped by 4 bases and J by 3 bases, with 6 bases between them.

This clone has just one count. The J gene is TRBJ2-1, the V gene TRBV14, with 10 bases lining up with TRBD2. The germline V gene has CDR1 SGHDN and CDR2 FVKESK. The CDR3 consists of 17 residues. After removal of 3 bases from V and 4 bases from J, the junction contained 9 bases not matched to a gene. The CDR3 region is CASSHFFSGGTYNEQFF. CDR3 nucleotide sequence: TGTGCCAGCAGCCACTTTTTTAGCGGGGGGACTTACAATGAGCAGTTCTTC.

The J gene is TRBJ2-2, the V gene TRBV7-2; D is uncertain. CDR3 size: 12 residues. Germline assignment: CDR1 SGHTA and CDR2 FQGNSA. The germline V and J ends were trimmed by 0 bases and 6 bases, with 2 bases remaining between them. This CDR3 reads CASSLASGELFF. As DNA, the CDR3 is TGTGCCAGCAGCTTAGCCTCCGGGGAGCTGTTTTTT.

In DNA form, the CDR3 reads TGTGCCTGCCGGGACAGTAATGAAAAACTGTTTTTT. Translated: CACRDSNEKLFF. This rearrangement joins TRBV30 to TRBJ1-4; 7 nucleotides line up with TRBD1. V lost 6 bases and J lost 4; bases outside the gene matches: 2. Germline loops: CDR1 GTSNPN, CDR2 SVGIG (reference sequence). This CDR3 region has 12 residues.

J is TRBJ2-7 and V is TRBV18; TRBD2 matches 8 bases. The germline V gene has CDR1 KGHSH and CDR2 LQKENI. Losses at the gene ends were 5 bases for V and 5 bases for J; bases not matched to a gene: 8. This CDR3 is built from 14 residues. CDR3 bases: TGTGCCAGCTCAGACGGCACTAGCGGAGACGAGCAGTACTTC. Its translation is CASSDGTSGDEQYF.

This clone ranks as medium-sized. V usage is TRBV7-9 and J usage is TRBJ2-1, with a possible D match to TRBD2 (6 bases). The CDR3 covers 15 residues. The germline V gene encodes CDR1 SEHNR and CDR2 FQNEAQ (reference sequence). V was clipped by 8 bases and J by 2 bases, with 16 bases between them. The CDR3, as DNA: TGTGCCAGCTCGGAGCGGGCTCCTACCTACAATGAGCAGTTCTTC. It specifies CASSERAPTYNEQFF. Based on the CDR3 plus reference TRBV7-9 and TRBJ2-1, the full variable domain is DTGVSQNPRHKITKRGQNVTFRCDPISEHNRLYWYRQTLGQGPEFLTYFQNEAQLEKSRLLSDRFSAERPKGSFSTLEIQRTEQGDSAMYLCASSERAPTYNEQFFGPGTRLTVL.

The chain employs TRBV5-6 and TRBJ2-5; tentative D call: TRBD1 (6 bases). This CDR3 region has 14 residues. V dropped 5 bases and J dropped 1 base, with 12 bases sitting between them. Germline assignment: CDR1 SGHDT and CDR2 YYEEEE. CDR3 DNA: TGTGCCAGCAGTCAAGGACAGCGCCAAGAGACCCAGTACTTC. It yields the protein CASSQGQRQETQYF.

The gene calls are TRBV5-1 and TRBJ2-7; 15 bases agree with TRBD2. V shed 2 bases and J 2 bases; nucleotides not matched to a gene: 5. Germline V gene data show CDR1 as SGHRS and CDR2 as YFSETQ. CDR3 length: 17 amino acids. CDR3 in amino acids: CASSLGLAGGQTYEQYF. CDR3 bases: TGCGCCAGCAGCTTAGGACTAGCGGGAGGGCAAACCTACGAGCAGTACTTC.

The CDR3 DNA sequence: TGCAGCGTAGGACTAGCGGGTTTCACAGATACGCAGTATTTT. It translates to CSVGLAGFTDTQYF. This chain uses TRBV29-1 with TRBJ2-3; 11 nucleotides agree with TRBD2. Germline V gene data show CDR1 as SQVTM and CDR2 as ANQGSEA. Losses at the gene ends were 6 bases for V and 2 bases for J; bases not matched to a gene: 4. The CDR3 sequence is 14 residues long.

This clone has a handful of counts. The J gene is TRBJ1-2, the V gene TRBV6-1, with 7 positions matching TRBD1. The CDR3 length is 15 residues. Germline V lookup: CDR1 MNHNS, CDR2 SASEGT. The trim removed 1 base at V and 1 base at J, leaving 3 bases unmatched. The DNA for the CDR3 is TGTGCCAGCAGTGAAGGGACAGGCTATAACTATGGCTACACCTTC. The encoded protein is CASSEGTGYNYGYTF.

This sequence joins TRBV7-2 and TRBJ2-1; TRBD2 matches at 14 bases. The CDR3 sequence is 15 residues long. V gave up 5 bases and J gave up 9 bases; unmatched junction bases: 6. CDR1 and CDR2 from the germline V gene are SGHTA and FQGNSA. CDR3 in DNA: TGTGCCAGCAGCCAGGGACTAGCGGGAGCGTCTGAGCAGTTCTTC. Amino acids: CASSQGLAGASEQFF.

This clone showed up just a few times. This rearrangement joins TRBV11-2 to TRBJ2-7; no clear D gene. This CDR3 is built from 12 residues. Germline CDR1 and CDR2: SGHAT and FQNNGV. Trimming took 5 bases from V and 3 from J, leaving 8 bases between them. CDR3 residues: CASSVRLYEQYF. CDR3 DNA sequence: TGTGCCAGCAGCGTGAGACTCTACGAGCAGTACTTC. Filled out from reference TRBV11-2 and TRBJ2-7, the complete variable domain reads EAGVAQSPRYKIIEKRQSVAFWCNPISGHATLYWYQQILGQGPKLLIQFQNNGVVDDSQLPKDRFSAERLKGVDSTLKIQPAKLEDSAVYLCASSVRLYEQYFGPGTRLTVT.

This clone occurred once. The rearrangement uses TRBV10-3 and TRBJ2-7; 11 nucleotides line up with TRBD2. The germline V gene has CDR1 ENHRY and CDR2 SYGVKD. The trim removed 5 bases at V and 2 bases at J, leaving 11 bases unmatched. This CDR3 region has 17 residues. CDR3 protein: CAISIAGGSSTPYEQYF. The CDR3 DNA reads TGTGCCATCAGTATAGCGGGAGGGTCATCAACCCCCTACGAGCAGTACTTC.

This rearrangement joins TRBV5-4 to TRBJ1-3; 10 nucleotides agree with TRBD1. The CDR3 sequence is 20 residues long. J gave up 2 bases and V 3 bases, and 17 bases lay outside the gene matches. Germline-derived CDR1 and CDR2 are SGHNT and YYREEE (reference sequence). CDR3 in DNA: TGTGCCAGCAGCTCCCGCCGGGGGACAGGGGATCCCTACACTGGAAACACCATATATTTT. Its protein is CASSSRRGTGDPYTGNTIYF.